This entry lists 27 T cell receptor beta chains sequenced from one sample in a study of siplizumab effects on memory and regulatory T cells. The repertoire was sequenced with immunoSEQ multiplex PCR; TCRdb's copy has only in-frame clones and lacks some. Of roughly 68,000 clones listed, around 96% are singletons. Sequenced sample: naive CD8+ T cells sorted from blood. These receptors all stem from a human donor in good health.

This chain links TRBV29-1 with TRBJ2-7; D not certain. This CDR3 is 11 amino acids long. V dropped 5 bases and J dropped 3 bases, with 8 bases sitting between them. Per the germline V gene, CDR1 is SQVTM and CDR2 is ANQGSEA. CDR3 region: CSVPADYEQYF. Written as DNA, the CDR3 is TGCAGCGTTCCGGCCGACTACGAGCAGTACTTC.

The V and J genes are TRBV5-4 and TRBJ2-1; D is unclear. Per germline, CDR1 SGHNT and CDR2 YYREEE (reference sequence). The V gene lost 2 bases and the J gene lost 6 bases, with 3 bases spanning the gap. The CDR3 extends over 11 amino acids. CDR3 residues: CASSLSNEQFF. The CDR3 DNA reads as TGTGCCAGCAGCTTATCCAATGAGCAGTTCTTC.

The gene calls are TRBV4-2 and TRBJ1-5; D remains unclear. V was clipped by 0 bases and J by 2 bases, with 17 bases between them. CDR1 LGHNA and CDR2 YNFKEQ come from the germline V gene. This CDR3 comprises 18 residues. CDR3 sequence (DNA): TGTGCCAGCAGCCAAGAAGGTGGAGGGTCGGGCGGCAATCAGCCCCAGCATTTT. Protein: CASSQEGGGSGGNQPQHF.

There are a few counts of this clone. V and J are TRBV4-1 and TRBJ2-7, with D possibly being TRBD1 (7 bases). Trimming cost V 3 bases and J 6 bases, with 15 bases left between them. This CDR3 has 14 amino acids. The germline V gene has CDR1 MGHRA and CDR2 YSYEKL. The CDR3 DNA is TGCGCCAGCAGCCACTCGTCAGGGGGAGGCGAGCAGTACTTC. This translates into CASSHSSGGGEQYF.

This chain joins TRBV19 and TRBJ2-3; 7 positions match TRBD1. V was clipped by 5 bases and J by 2 bases; unmatched bases: 7. This CDR3 has 15 amino acids. Germline values: CDR1 LNHDA, CDR2 SQIVND (reference sequence). This CDR3 is CASSSWDSSTDTQYF. The CDR3 nucleotides are TGTGCCAGTAGTTCCTGGGACAGCTCCACAGATACGCAGTATTTT.

The rearrangement uses TRBV4-1 and TRBJ1-5; D ambiguous. CDR1 is MGHRA and CDR2 is YSYEKL in the germline V gene. Trimming shortened V by 1 base and J by 4 bases, and 8 bases separated the two germline ends. The CDR3 loop spans 14 amino acids. In DNA, the CDR3 is TGCGCCAGCAGCCAAGTGGGGAGTAATCAGCCCCAGCATTTT. This sequence encodes CASSQVGSNQPQHF.

The rearrangement uses TRBV29-1 and TRBJ2-2; no reliable D call. The CDR3 is 13 residues long. Germline V lookup: CDR1 SQVTM, CDR2 ANQGSEA. V lost 7 bases and J 1 base, leaving 10 bases between the germline ends. CDR3 DNA sequence: TGCAGCGCCACGGACGGGAACACCGGGGAGCTGTTTTTT. Its protein is CSATDGNTGELFF.

The rearrangement joins TRBV11-3 to TRBJ2-3; D remains ambiguous. The CDR3 is 15 residues long. Germline loops: CDR1 SGHNT, CDR2 YENEEA. The V and J ends lost 4 bases and 0 bases respectively, with 11 bases between them. CDR3 DNA sequence: TGTGCCAGCAGCTCCGCCGCAGAAAGCACAGATACGCAGTATTTT. It is translated as CASSSAAESTDTQYF.

The rearrangement links TRBV14 to TRBJ2-3; 12 bases are shared with TRBD2. V was pared by 5 bases and J by 2 bases, with 5 bases of the junction left unmatched. This CDR3 comprises 16 residues. Germline lookup yields CDR1 SGHDN and CDR2 FVKESK. As DNA, the CDR3 is TGTGCCAGCAGCGCGACTAGCGGGGGAACCACAGATACGCAGTATTTT. The encoded protein is CASSATSGGTTDTQYF.

The chain uses TRBV5-6 and TRBJ2-5; D gene uncertain. The DNA end lines up better with TRBJ2-7; the J call may be wrong. This CDR3 has 14 amino acids. Germline CDR1 reads SGHDT; CDR2 reads YYEEEE. This chain's CDR3 is CASSLGLAPYEQYF. The CDR3 DNA reads TGTGCCAGCAGCTTGGGACTGGCCCCCTACGAGCAGTACTTC.

The J gene is TRBJ2-1, the V gene TRBV4-1; 9 bases are shared with TRBD2. The CDR3 spans 15 residues. The germline gives CDR1 MGHRA, CDR2 YSYEKL. Trimming at V came to 0 bases and at J to 4 bases, leaving 1 base not matched to a gene. The CDR3 bases are TGCGCCAGCAGCCAAGATAGCGGGGGATACAATGAGCAGTTCTTC. This encodes CASSQDSGGYNEQFF.

The chain joins TRBV9 to TRBJ2-6; D may be TRBD1 (5 bases). CDR1 and CDR2 (germline): SGDLS, YYNGEE. The CDR3 loop spans 17 amino acids. The ends were cut back, 0 bases at V and 3 bases at J, with 13 bases in the middle. CDR3 protein: CASSVVVRGGGANVLTF. CDR3 bases: TGTGCCAGCAGCGTAGTAGTTAGGGGCGGTGGGGCCAACGTCCTGACTTTC. The variable domain in full, completed from reference TRBV9 and TRBJ2-6, reads DSGVTQTPKHLITATGQRVTLRCSPRSGDLSVYWYQQSLDQGLQFLIQYYNGEERAKGNILERFSAQQFPDLHSELNLSSLELGDSALYFCASSVVVRGGGANVLTFGAGSRLTVL.

V and J are TRBV27 and TRBJ2-2, with 8 bases matching TRBD2. The J segment lost 5 bases and the V segment lost 7 bases, leaving 9 bases of the junction unmatched. From germline, CDR1 is MNHEY and CDR2 SMNVEV (reference sequence). CDR3 length: 15 amino acids. The CDR3 region has the DNA TGTGCCAGCATTTCGGCGGGGGGACGTACCGGGGAGCTGTTTTTT. Encoded protein: CASISAGGRTGELFF.

This clone was seen once. The DNA for the CDR3 is TGTGCCAGCAGTTACTTTCCCGGCGAGCAGTACTTC. Its protein product is CASSYFPGEQYF. V usage is TRBV6-6 and J usage is TRBJ2-7; no clear D gene. Deletions cut 1 base from V and 6 bases from J, with 7 bases between. This CDR3 region has 12 residues. Germline loops: CDR1 MNHNY, CDR2 SVGAGI (reference sequence).

This CDR3 reads CASNPGLTDTQYF. The CDR3 DNA is TGTGCCAGCAACCCCGGGTTAACAGATACGCAGTATTTT. This rearrangement joins TRBV27 to TRBJ2-3; D not certain. Trimming left V 7 bases short and J 3 bases short, with 11 bases between. CDR1 and CDR2 from the germline V gene are MNHEY and SMNVEV (reference sequence). The CDR3 extends over 13 amino acids.

The V gene is TRBV4-3, the J gene TRBJ1-1; TRBD1 might be the D (6 bases). This CDR3 has 13 residues. V shed 0 bases and J shed 11 bases, with 13 bases lying between them. CDR1 and CDR2 (germline): LGHNA, YSLEER. CDR3 DNA: TGCGCCAGCAGCCAAGACAGGGGAGGGGCCGCTTTCTTT. Protein sequence: CASSQDRGGAAFF.

The rearrangement joins TRBV19 to TRBJ1-4; no definite D call. The V end was cut by 6 bases, the J end by 7 bases, with 12 bases between. This CDR3 comprises 13 residues. Per the germline V gene, CDR1 is LNHDA and CDR2 is SQIVND (reference sequence). The CDR3 sequence is CASRLISTEKLFF. CDR3 coding DNA: TGTGCCAGTAGACTAATTTCAACTGAAAAACTGTTTTTT.

This clone was observed a single time. The V call is TRBV4-3, the J call TRBJ2-1; 8 bases align to TRBD2. CDR1 and CDR2 (germline): LGHNA, YSLEER. The CDR3 is made up of 16 amino acids. V gave up 3 bases and J gave up 0 bases; unmatched junction bases: 4. As DNA, the CDR3 is TGCGCCAGCAGCCACCGTCTAGCGGGCTCCTACAATGAGCAGTTCTTC. This translates into CASSHRLAGSYNEQFF.

The sample holds a few counts of this clone. The chain combines TRBV7-3 with TRBJ2-2; D is undetermined. Trimming removed 5 bases at V and 5 bases at J, with 6 bases between. Looked up from germline, CDR1 is SGHTA and CDR2 is FQGTGA. The CDR3 extends over 12 amino acids. The CDR3 sequence is CASSLSTGELFF. As DNA, the CDR3 is TGTGCCAGCAGCCTTAGTACCGGGGAGCTGTTTTTT. The full variable domain, its missing parts supplied by reference TRBV7-3 and TRBJ2-2, is GAGVSQTPSNKVTEKGKYVELRCDPISGHTALYWYRQSLGQGPEFLIYFQGTGAADDSGLPNDRFFAVRPEGSVSTLKIQRTERGDSAVYLCASSLSTGELFFGEGSRLTVL.

The chain employs TRBV4-1 and TRBJ2-3; maybe TRBD1 (5 bases). The V gene's germline CDR1 is MGHRA and CDR2 YSYEKL. CDR3 size: 13 residues. V lost 1 base to trimming and J lost 7 bases, with 9 bases between them. CDR3 residues: CASSQGGPYTQYF. CDR3 coding DNA: TGCGCCAGCAGCCAAGGGGGCCCTTATACGCAGTATTTT.

The V and J genes are TRBV7-2 and TRBJ2-7, with 16 bases lining up with TRBD2. Germline CDR1 SGHTA, CDR2 FQGNSA. The CDR3 extends over 18 amino acids. V gave up 0 bases and J gave up 3 bases; unmatched junction bases: 5. The CDR3 region is CASSLAPGLAGGFYEQYF. DNA of the CDR3: TGTGCCAGCAGCTTAGCCCCGGGACTAGCGGGGGGGTTCTACGAGCAGTACTTC.

The chain couples TRBV19 to TRBJ1-1; TRBD1 might be the D (5 bases). The CDR3 extends over 12 amino acids. The germline V and J ends were trimmed by 11 bases and 1 base, with 11 bases remaining between them. CDR1 and CDR2 (germline): LNHDA, SQIVND (reference sequence). Here the CDR3 reads CAAGDGNTEAFF. The CDR3 bases are TGTGCCGCGGGGGATGGGAACACTGAAGCTTTCTTT.

The V and J genes are TRBV19 and TRBJ2-7; D gene ambiguous. The V end was cut by 3 bases, the J end by 4 bases, with 10 bases between. The CDR3 covers 13 residues. Germline assignment: CDR1 LNHDA and CDR2 SQIVND (reference sequence). The CDR3 region is CASSIASSYEQYF. For the CDR3, the DNA is TGTGCCAGTAGTATCGCCAGTTCTTACGAGCAGTACTTC.

The chain has TRBV21-1 and TRBJ1-4. TRBV21-1 constitutes a pseudogene. The CDR3 is 16 residues long. In nucleotides, the CDR3 is TGTGCCAGCAGCAAAGTTACGGTGTCCACGAATGAAAAACTGTTTTTT. Translating it yields CASSKVTVSTNEKLFF.

This chain uses TRBV12-5 with TRBJ2-1; D call uncertain. The germline V gene encodes CDR1 LGHNT and CDR2 FRNRAP. Deletions cut 5 bases from V and 4 bases from J, with 12 bases between. The CDR3 length is 14 residues. CDR3 protein: CASGPPAAYNEQFF. As DNA, the CDR3 is TGTGCTAGTGGTCCCCCCGCGGCATACAATGAGCAGTTCTTC.

This chain uses TRBV19 with TRBJ2-7, with a possible D match to TRBD1 (6 bases). V dropped 2 bases and J dropped 4 bases, with 12 bases sitting between them. Looked up from germline, CDR1 is LNHDA and CDR2 is SQIVND (reference sequence). This CDR3 is 14 amino acids long. CDR3 sequence: CASSIFDRPYEQYF. CDR3 DNA: TGTGCCAGTAGTATATTCGACAGGCCTTACGAGCAGTACTTC.

V and J are TRBV10-3 and TRBJ1-3; the D is unclear. V lost 6 bases, J lost 0 bases, and 6 bases lay in between. Germline CDR1 is ENHRY and CDR2 is SYGVKD. The CDR3 has 13 residues. The CDR3 sequence is CAIRDNSGNTIYF. The CDR3 DNA is TGTGCCATCAGAGACAACTCTGGAAACACCATATATTTT.